One and the same sample provided the 17 T cell receptor beta chains below, sequenced in a study of blood T cells in healthy people across ages. Primed by a sample-barcoded 5' primer and a J-beta primer mix, a second PCR proceeded for roughly 7 to 11 cycles. TCRdb analysed the 5' RACE reads with MiXCR anew, one entry per CDR3 protein. This table has 600,000 or so distinct CDR3 sequences, under 30% appearing once. Sequenced material: blood. These TCRs come from a woman older than 75 in good health.

A word on this clonotype: A read error may explain this, as a much larger clone is one base away. The V gene is TRBV19, the J gene TRBJ1-4, with D maybe TRBD1 (5 bases). Germline V gives CDR1 LNHDA, CDR2 SQIVND (reference sequence). This CDR3 is 18 amino acids long. The CDR3 DNA follows: TGTGCCAGTAGTATACGGGGCGCCGGGCGATCAACTAATGAAAAACGGTTTTTT. Translating gives CASSIRGAGRSTNEKRFF.

The chain has TRBV12-3 or TRBV12-4 and TRBJ2-1; TRBD2 matches 8 bases. The J segment lost 9 bases and the V segment lost 1 base, leaving 8 bases of the junction unmatched. This CDR3 spans 15 amino acids. CDR3 amino acids: CASSLDVAGSGEQFF. DNA for the CDR3: TGTGCCAGCAGTTTAGATGTAGCGGGATCGGGTGAGCAGTTCTTC.

This clonotype has a handful of counts. The genes are TRBV5-1 and TRBJ1-2, with unresolved D. V lost 5 bases and J lost 4, with 9 bases in between. Germline values: CDR1 SGHRS, CDR2 YFSETQ. There are 12 residues in the CDR3. The CDR3 loop reads CASRGRIYGYTF. The DNA for the CDR3 is TGCGCCAGCAGAGGAAGAATCTATGGCTACACCTTC.

Many counts were recorded for this clonotype. The J gene is TRBJ2-1, the V gene TRBV6-5; D gene uncertain. The germline CDR1 and CDR2 sequences are MNHEY and SVGAGI. The CDR3 length is 14 residues. Trimming took 2 bases from V and 5 from J, leaving 10 bases between them. CDR3 sequence reads: CASSYEIGHNEQFF. The CDR3 coding sequence is TGTGCCAGCAGTTACGAGATAGGACACAATGAGCAGTTCTTC.

This clonotype was observed at least ten times. The chain combines TRBV12-3 or TRBV12-4 with TRBJ2-3; a possible D gene is TRBD2 (5 bases). CDR3 length: 15 residues. Between the trimmed V and J ends, which lost 4 bases and 6 bases, there was a span of 17 bases. The DNA of the CDR3 is TGTGCCAGCAGTTGGAACGGAATGACGGGGGATACGCAGTATTTT. Amino acids: CASSWNGMTGDTQYF.

The CDR3 loop is CAWSPEGHSPLHF. DNA for the CDR3: TGTGCCTGGAGTCCCGAGGGGCATTCACCCCTCCACTTT. The genes are TRBV30 and TRBJ1-6, with D perhaps matching TRBD1 (5 bases). Trimming removed 2 bases at V and 8 bases at J, with 10 bases between. This CDR3 has 13 residues. CDR1 is GTSNPN and CDR2 is SVGIG in the germline V gene (reference sequence).

The gene calls are TRBV7-3 and TRBJ2-1; D perhaps matches TRBD2 (6 bases). The germline gives CDR1 SGHTA, CDR2 FQGTGA. CDR3 length equals 14 residues. Trimming stripped 5 bases from V and 6 bases from J, with 14 bases between. CDR3 nucleotide sequence: TGTGCCAGCAGCCAAGTTGCGGGGTTCAATGAGCAGTTCTTC. Its translation is CASSQVAGFNEQFF.

This clonotype was recorded many times. The V gene is TRBV9, the J gene TRBJ2-2, with D possibly being TRBD2 (5 bases). This CDR3 has 15 amino acids. Germline V CDR1 and CDR2: SGDLS, YYNGEE. Trimming took 6 bases from V and 6 from J, leaving 18 bases between them. The DNA for the CDR3 is TGTGCCAGCATGGGTTCGGGGATAGACGCCGGGGAGCTGTTTTTT. This translates into CASMGSGIDAGELFF.

As regards this clonotype: Its ends do not fully match the called genes, so a read error is possible. The CDR3 nucleotides read TGCAGTGCCCAACCCGACAGGAGCTCCTACAATGAGCGGTTCTTC. Amino acids: CSAQPDRSSYNERFF. The chain uses TRBV20-1 and TRBJ2-1, with D possibly matching TRBD1 (6 bases). Germline CDR1 reads DFQATT; CDR2 reads SNEGSKA (reference sequence). The CDR3 spans 15 residues.

This clonotype occurred many times. The chain is built from TRBV6-1 and TRBJ2-6, with 9 bases matching TRBD1. Germline V gene lookup returns CDR1 MNHNS and CDR2 SASEGT. CDR3 size: 18 residues. Germline trimming cut 6 bases from V and 2 bases from J; bases unmatched to any gene: 11. CDR3 in DNA: TGTGCCAGCAGCCCCGGGACAGGGTATGGGGCTGGGGCCAACGTCCTGACTTTC. Translation: CASSPGTGYGAGANVLTF.

The V call is TRBV20-1, the J call TRBJ2-3; tentatively, D is TRBD1 (6 bases). Trimming took 6 bases from V and 2 from J, leaving 18 bases between them. The CDR3 has 15 amino acids. CDR1 DFQATT and CDR2 SNEGSKA come from the germline V gene (reference sequence). The CDR3 sequence: CSAPDSGEFTDTQYF. In nucleotides, the CDR3 is TGCAGTGCCCCTGATTCAGGGGAGTTCACAGATACGCAGTATTTT.

CDR3: CASSSSGGRSTGELFF. DNA for the CDR3: TGTGCCAGCAGTTCAAGCGGGGGGCGAAGCACCGGGGAGCTGTTTTTT. The chain links TRBV12-3 or TRBV12-4 to TRBJ2-2; 9 positions agree with TRBD2. V gave up 4 bases and J gave up 4 bases; unmatched junction bases: 7. CDR3 length: 16 amino acids.

This clonotype was seen repeatedly, ten times or more. This chain joins TRBV20-1 and TRBJ1-1, with 7 bases that match TRBD1. The CDR3 length is 14 residues. Germline values: CDR1 DFQATT, CDR2 SNEGSKA (reference sequence). Germline trimming cut 3 bases from V and 4 bases from J; bases unmatched to any gene: 8. CDR3 region: CSASRQGAGTEAFF. In DNA, the CDR3 is TGCAGTGCTAGCCGACAGGGTGCGGGCACTGAAGCTTTCTTT.

This clonotype showed up just a few times. The chain links TRBV20-1 to TRBJ1-1; no clear D gene. V lost 4 bases to trimming and J lost 0 bases, with 6 bases between them. CDR1 is DFQATT and CDR2 is SNEGSKA in the germline V gene (reference sequence). The CDR3 length is 12 residues. DNA of the CDR3: TGCAGTGCTATTCGGGTGAACACTGAAGCTTTCTTT. This sequence encodes CSAIRVNTEAFF.

The chain couples TRBV20-1 to TRBJ1-1, with a tentative D call TRBD1 (5 bases). Germline V CDR1 and CDR2: DFQATT, SNEGSKA (reference sequence). The CDR3 is 16 residues long. Trimming pared 0 bases from V and 5 bases from J, leaving 19 bases between. In nucleotides, the CDR3 is TGCAGTGCTAGAGATAGTAGCCGTGCAGGGAAGACTGAAGCTTTCTTT. Translated: CSARDSSRAGKTEAFF.

This clonotype came up many times. V and J are TRBV27 and TRBJ2-1, with 9 bases identical to TRBD2. The CDR3 has 14 residues. Per germline, CDR1 MNHEY and CDR2 SMNVEV (reference sequence). V gave up 6 bases and J gave up 10 bases; unmatched junction bases: 10. The CDR3 DNA reads TGTGCCAGCAGCCGAAGACTAGCGGATATCGAGCAGTTCTTC. Translation gives CASSRRLADIEQFF.

The chain is built from TRBV30 and TRBJ1-1; D remains unclear. The CDR3 totals 12 residues. Germline CDR1 is GTSNPN and CDR2 is SVGIG (reference sequence). V shed 0 bases and J shed 7 bases, with 9 bases lying between them. The CDR3 sequence: CAWSVPQIEAFF. In DNA form, the CDR3 reads TGTGCCTGGAGTGTACCCCAGATTGAAGCTTTCTTT.